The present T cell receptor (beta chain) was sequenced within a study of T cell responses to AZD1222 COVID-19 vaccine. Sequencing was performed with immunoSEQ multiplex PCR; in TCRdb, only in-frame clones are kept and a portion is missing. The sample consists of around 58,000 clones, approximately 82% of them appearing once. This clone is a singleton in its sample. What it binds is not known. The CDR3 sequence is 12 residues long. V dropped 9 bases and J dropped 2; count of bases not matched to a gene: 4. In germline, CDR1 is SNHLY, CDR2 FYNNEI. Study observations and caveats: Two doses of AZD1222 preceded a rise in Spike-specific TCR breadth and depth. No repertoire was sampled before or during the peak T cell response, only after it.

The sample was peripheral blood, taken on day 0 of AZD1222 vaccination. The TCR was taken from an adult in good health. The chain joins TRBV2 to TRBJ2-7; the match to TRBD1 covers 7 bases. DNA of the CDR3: TGTGCCAGGGGACAGATTCCCTACGAGCAGTACTTC. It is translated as CARGQIPYEQYF.